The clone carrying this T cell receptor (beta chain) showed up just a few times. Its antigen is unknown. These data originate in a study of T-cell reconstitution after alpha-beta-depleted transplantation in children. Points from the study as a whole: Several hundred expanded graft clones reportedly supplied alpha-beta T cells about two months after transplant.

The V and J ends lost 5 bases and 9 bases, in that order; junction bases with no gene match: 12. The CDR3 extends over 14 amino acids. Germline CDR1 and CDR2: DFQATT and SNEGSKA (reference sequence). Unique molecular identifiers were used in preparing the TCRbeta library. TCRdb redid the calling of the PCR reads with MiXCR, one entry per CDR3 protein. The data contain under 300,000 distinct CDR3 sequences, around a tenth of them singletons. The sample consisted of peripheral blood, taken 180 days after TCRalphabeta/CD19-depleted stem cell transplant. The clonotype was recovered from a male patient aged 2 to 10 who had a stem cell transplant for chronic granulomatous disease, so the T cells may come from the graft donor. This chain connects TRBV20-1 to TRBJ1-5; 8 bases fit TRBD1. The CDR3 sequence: CSAGGTQGGRPQHF. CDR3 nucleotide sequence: TGCAGTGCTGGCGGGACACAGGGGGGACGGCCCCAGCATTTT.